The 25 T cell receptor beta chains below all came from one sample that was sequenced in a study of shared clonotypes between healthy human individuals. CD45RO negativity and positive selection for CCR7 defined naive CD8 cells, a population that excluded terminally differentiated effector memory CD45RA+ cells. Clones were read by immunoSEQ multiplex PCR, and TCRdb kept only the in-frame ones, dropping some. The sample lists around 560,000 clones, around 95% occurring once. Source material: naive CD8+ T cells sorted from blood. These receptors came from a young woman in good health.

The genes are TRBV10-1 and TRBJ2-1, with a weak D call TRBD2 (6 bases). The length of the CDR3 is 11 residues. V lost 8 bases to trimming and J lost 6 bases, with 8 bases between them. Germline CDR1 is WNHNN and CDR2 is SYGVQD (reference sequence). This chain's CDR3 is CASGTFNEQFF. The CDR3 region has the DNA TGCGCCAGCGGGACTTTCAATGAGCAGTTCTTC.

The rearrangement links TRBV27 to TRBJ2-7; 8 bases are a match to TRBD2. V gave up 6 bases and J gave up 5 bases; unmatched junction bases: 9. CDR3 size: 14 residues. The V gene's germline CDR1 is MNHEY and CDR2 SMNVEV (reference sequence). The CDR3 DNA reads TGTGCCAGCAGCCTAGCTAGCGGGTCCCACGAGCAGTACTTC. Its protein product is CASSLASGSHEQYF.

The DNA for the CDR3 is TGTGCCAGCAGCGTAGAGGATTGGGGAGCAGAGGGCTACGAGCAGTACTTC. This sequence encodes CASSVEDWGAEGYEQYF. The chain combines TRBV9 with TRBJ2-7; TRBD2 might be the D (5 bases). The V gene's germline CDR1 is SGDLS and CDR2 YYNGEE. The CDR3 sequence is 17 residues long. V dropped 0 bases and J dropped 3 bases, with 19 bases sitting between them.

J is TRBJ1-1 and V is TRBV10-3, with 8 bases identical to TRBD1. This CDR3 has 14 residues. After removal of 4 bases from V and 4 bases from J, the junction contained 5 bases not matched to a gene. Germline loops: CDR1 ENHRY, CDR2 SYGVKD. The CDR3 bases are TGTGCCATCAGTGCCGGGACAGGCTTCACTGAAGCTTTCTTT. Translated, it gives CAISAGTGFTEAFF.

The CDR3 loop is CATSSGMSGNQPQHF. Written as DNA, the CDR3 is TGTGCCACCAGCAGCGGGATGTCAGGCAATCAGCCCCAGCATTTT. The rearrangement joins TRBV15 to TRBJ1-5; D uncertain. The V and J ends lost 3 bases and 2 bases respectively, with 11 bases between them. The CDR3 totals 15 residues. CDR1 is LNHNV and CDR2 is YYDKDF in the germline V gene (reference sequence).

The chain combines TRBV27 with TRBJ2-5, with D unresolved. The V gene's germline CDR1 is MNHEY and CDR2 SMNVEV (reference sequence). With 3 bases removed from V and 11 bases from J, the gap between germline ends came to 13 bases. The CDR3 loop spans 12 amino acids. The CDR3 reads CASSFTGDEQYF. CDR3 coding DNA: TGTGCCAGCAGTTTCACCGGTGATGAGCAGTACTTC.

The chain employs TRBV5-4 and TRBJ2-1, with 8 nucleotides matching TRBD1. V shed 4 bases, J shed 9 bases, and the junction held 12 bases outside the gene matches. The V gene's germline CDR1 is SGHNT and CDR2 YYREEE (reference sequence). This CDR3 comprises 15 residues. The CDR3 DNA reads as TGTGCCAGCAGCACACCAGGGGGCGCAAATGGTGAGCAGTTCTTC. Translation gives CASSTPGGANGEQFF.

V and J are TRBV28 and TRBJ1-5; D call uncertain. The CDR3 loop spans 14 amino acids. Germline values: CDR1 MDHEN, CDR2 SYDVKM. Trimming shortened V by 5 bases and J by 6 bases, and 14 bases separated the two germline ends. The CDR3 DNA follows: TGTGCCAGCAGTGGAGCGGGGATCGGTCAGCCCCAGCATTTT. Translation: CASSGAGIGQPQHF. Full variable domain (rest looked up from reference TRBV28 and TRBJ1-5): DVKVTQSSRYLVKRTGEKVFLECVQDMDHENMFWYRQDPGLGLRLIYFSYDVKMKEKGDIPEGYSVSREKKERFSLILESASTNQTSMYLCASSGAGIGQPQHFGDGTRLSIL.

This chain connects TRBV15 to TRBJ1-2; D is perhaps TRBD1 (5 bases). The V gene lost 6 bases and the J gene lost 6 bases, with 14 bases spanning the gap. The germline V gene has CDR1 LNHNV and CDR2 YYDKDF (reference sequence). The CDR3 length is 13 residues. The CDR3 protein is CATSKTVSDGYTF. In nucleotides, the CDR3 is TGTGCCACCAGTAAGACAGTTTCCGATGGCTACACCTTC.

The DNA of the CDR3 is TGTGCCAGCAGTTACGTCGGGGCGGGAAGGAACTACGAGCAGTACTTC. Protein product: CASSYVGAGRNYEQYF. The rearrangement uses TRBV6-5 and TRBJ2-7, with D maybe TRBD2 (6 bases). V lost 2 bases to trimming and J lost 3 bases, with 17 bases between them. The CDR3 is 16 residues long. Germline assignment: CDR1 MNHEY and CDR2 SVGAGI.

In this sample, this clone turned up once. The chain uses TRBV28 and TRBJ2-1; TRBD2 matches at 7 bases. Germline values: CDR1 MDHEN, CDR2 SYDVKM. This CDR3 region has 15 residues. The V and J ends lost 5 bases and 4 bases, in that order; junction bases with no gene match: 8. CDR3: CASSPIGGGYNEQFF. The CDR3 nucleotides are TGTGCCAGCAGTCCCATCGGCGGGGGTTACAATGAGCAGTTCTTC. Full variable domain (remainder filled in from reference TRBV28 and TRBJ2-1): DVKVTQSSRYLVKRTGEKVFLECVQDMDHENMFWYRQDPGLGLRLIYFSYDVKMKEKGDIPEGYSVSREKKERFSLILESASTNQTSMYLCASSPIGGGYNEQFFGPGTRLTVL.

The chain links TRBV27 to TRBJ1-5, with 7 bases fitting TRBD1. Trimming at V came to 6 bases and at J to 1 base, leaving 3 bases not matched to a gene. Germline V gene lookup returns CDR1 MNHEY and CDR2 SMNVEV (reference sequence). There are 14 residues in the CDR3. The CDR3 is CASRTGLSNQPQHF. The CDR3 bases are TGTGCCAGCAGGACAGGGTTGAGCAATCAGCCCCAGCATTTT.

The rearrangement joins TRBV9 to TRBJ1-1; D ambiguous. V was shortened by 0 bases and J by 7 bases, with 10 bases between the two germline ends. The CDR3 loop spans 13 amino acids. The germline V gene has CDR1 SGDLS and CDR2 YYNGEE. In DNA, the CDR3 is TGTGCCAGCAGCGTAGGAGGAGGAGTTGAAGCTTTCTTT. It yields the protein CASSVGGGVEAFF. Filled out from reference TRBV9 and TRBJ1-1, the complete variable domain reads DSGVTQTPKHLITATGQRVTLRCSPRSGDLSVYWYQQSLDQGLQFLIQYYNGEERAKGNILERFSAQQFPDLHSELNLSSLELGDSALYFCASSVGGGVEAFFGQGTRLTVV.

The V call is TRBV19, the J call TRBJ2-7; maybe TRBD2 (6 bases). This CDR3 spans 14 amino acids. Germline loops: CDR1 LNHDA, CDR2 SQIVND (reference sequence). V was trimmed by 2 bases and J by 1 base, leaving 9 bases between them. The CDR3 is CASSIRRDSYEQYF. The DNA for the CDR3 is TGTGCCAGTAGTATAAGGCGGGATTCCTACGAGCAGTACTTC.

This chain connects TRBV19 to TRBJ1-4; D not resolved. CDR3 length: 15 amino acids. CDR1 and CDR2 from the germline V gene are LNHDA and SQIVND (reference sequence). Trimming stripped 2 bases from V and 5 bases from J, with 12 bases between. The CDR3 sequence: CASSISEGTNEKLFF. The CDR3, as DNA: TGTGCCAGTAGTATATCGGAGGGAACGAATGAAAAACTGTTTTTT.

The V call is TRBV28, the J call TRBJ2-2; D ambiguous. V lost 6 bases and J lost 4, with 15 bases in between. Per germline, CDR1 MDHEN and CDR2 SYDVKM. CDR3 size: 15 residues. CDR3 protein: CASSRPLMATGELFF. The CDR3 DNA follows: TGTGCCAGCAGCCGCCCCTTGATGGCCACCGGGGAGCTGTTTTTT.

This clone has just a few counts. J is TRBJ1-1 and V is TRBV30; 8 bases are a match to TRBD1. This CDR3 contains 13 residues. CDR1 and CDR2 (germline): GTSNPN, SVGIG (reference sequence). The V gene end was trimmed by 5 bases and the J gene end by 1 base; junction bases not matched to a gene: 3. The CDR3 here is CAWGTGGNTEAFF. In nucleotides, the CDR3 is TGTGCCTGGGGAACAGGGGGGAACACTGAAGCTTTCTTT.

The chain uses TRBV2 and TRBJ1-1; D remains ambiguous. CDR3 size: 12 residues. The V gene lost 4 bases and the J gene lost 6 bases, with 9 bases spanning the gap. CDR1 and CDR2 from the germline V gene are SNHLY and FYNNEI. In nucleotides, the CDR3 is TGTGCCAGCAGTGCGCAAAATCCTGAAGCTTTCTTT. It translates to CASSAQNPEAFF. The whole variable domain, remainder taken from reference TRBV2 and TRBJ1-1, is EPEVTQTPSHQVTQMGQEVILRCVPISNHLYFYWYRQILGQKVEFLVSFYNNEISEKSEIFDDQFSVERPDGSNFTLKIRSTKLEDSAMYFCASSAQNPEAFFGQGTRLTVV.

V gene TRBV5-6 combines with J gene TRBJ2-7; 7 bases fit TRBD2. The ends lost 2 bases at V and 3 bases at J; junction bases unmatched: 2. The CDR3 is 13 amino acids. Germline CDR1 reads SGHDT; CDR2 reads YYEEEE. As DNA, the CDR3 is TGTGCCAGCAGCTTCCAGCGGGGCTACGAGCAGTACTTC. Translated: CASSFQRGYEQYF.

This chain joins TRBV27 and TRBJ2-7; no clear D. V lost 2 bases and J lost 0, with 11 bases in between. Germline CDR1 is MNHEY and CDR2 is SMNVEV (reference sequence). The CDR3 is 15 amino acids. CDR3 protein: CASSLGRASSYEQYF. The CDR3 nucleotides read TGTGCCAGCAGTTTAGGTCGAGCGAGCTCCTACGAGCAGTACTTC.

The chain links TRBV27 to TRBJ2-7, with TRBD2 matching 11 bases. Trimming took 4 bases from V and 2 from J; bases not matched to a gene: 4. CDR3 length equals 15 residues. From germline, CDR1 is MNHEY and CDR2 SMNVEV (reference sequence). CDR3 amino acids: CASSSTSGTAYEQYF. DNA of the CDR3: TGTGCCAGCAGTTCGACTAGCGGGACAGCCTACGAGCAGTACTTC.

The chain combines TRBV6-1 with TRBJ1-5, with no clear D. Between the trimmed V and J ends, which lost 1 base and 0 bases, there was a span of 16 bases. From germline, CDR1 is MNHNS and CDR2 SASEGT. The CDR3 has 18 residues. The chain's CDR3 is CASSEVPRTVHSNQPQHF. DNA for the CDR3: TGTGCCAGCAGTGAAGTACCTCGGACGGTCCATAGCAATCAGCCCCAGCATTTT.

The chain carries TRBV19 and TRBJ1-5; D gene uncertain. The germline V gene has CDR1 LNHDA and CDR2 SQIVND (reference sequence). The V and J ends lost 3 bases and 0 bases respectively, with 9 bases between them. The CDR3 runs to 15 residues. In DNA form, the CDR3 reads TGTGCCAGTAGTATTGAGAGTATTAGCAATCAGCCCCAGCATTTT. This encodes CASSIESISNQPQHF.

V usage is TRBV4-1 and J usage is TRBJ2-1, with D unresolved. There are 17 residues in the CDR3. Trimming took 0 bases from V and 3 from J, leaving 15 bases between them. In germline, CDR1 is MGHRA, CDR2 YSYEKL. CDR3 nucleotide sequence: TGCGCCAGCAGCCAAGATGGCCCCGGCGCGTACTACAATGAGCAGTTCTTC. This sequence encodes CASSQDGPGAYYNEQFF.

The chain is built from TRBV5-1 and TRBJ2-3; 12 nucleotides line up with TRBD2. The CDR3 has 16 amino acids. V lost 3 bases to trimming and J lost 4 bases; unmatched junction nucleotides: 6. Per the germline V gene, CDR1 is SGHRS and CDR2 is YFSETQ. CDR3 amino acids: CASSSRLAGVSDTQYF. The CDR3 DNA reads as TGCGCCAGCAGCTCCCGACTAGCGGGAGTTTCAGATACGCAGTATTTT.